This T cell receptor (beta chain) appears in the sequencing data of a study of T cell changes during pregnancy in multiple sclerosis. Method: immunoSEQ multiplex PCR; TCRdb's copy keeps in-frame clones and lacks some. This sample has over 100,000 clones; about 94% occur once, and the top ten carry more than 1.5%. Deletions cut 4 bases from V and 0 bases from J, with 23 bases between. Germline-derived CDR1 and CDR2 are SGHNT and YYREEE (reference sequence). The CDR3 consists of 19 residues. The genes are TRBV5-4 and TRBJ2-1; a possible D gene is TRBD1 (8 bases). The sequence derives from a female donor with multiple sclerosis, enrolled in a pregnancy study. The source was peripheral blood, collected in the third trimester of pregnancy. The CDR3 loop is CASSPPAGQAESSYNEQFF. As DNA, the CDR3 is TGTGCCAGCAGCCCCCCAGCGGGACAGGCAGAAAGCTCCTACAATGAGCAGTTCTTC.